A selection of T cell receptor beta chains follows, all from one sample in a study of cytomegalovirus exposure and HLA in healthy donors. TCRdb's table, derived via immunoSEQ multiplex PCR, lists solely in-frame clones and lacks some. The profile shows more than 65,000 clones, roughly 74% of them singletons. Specimen: PBMCs. The receptors derive from an older woman in good health and CMV-seropositive. CDR3s include the opening cysteine and the closing phenylalanine or tryptophan. Fields, in order: J gene, V gene, CDR3 protein.

j_call: TRBJ1-1; v_call: TRBV5-1; cdr3_aa: CASSLNAGPRTEAFF
j_call: TRBJ1-1; v_call: TRBV11-2; cdr3_aa: CASSLVLGGTEAFF
j_call: TRBJ2-3; v_call: TRBV27; cdr3_aa: CASSIRLAGGPGVQYF
j_call: TRBJ2-3; v_call: TRBV9; cdr3_aa: CASNEGGSTDTQYF
j_call: TRBJ1-1; v_call: TRBV2; cdr3_aa: CAQGGNTEAFF
j_call: TRBJ2-1; v_call: TRBV4-1; cdr3_aa: CASSQEPSGVGNEQFF
j_call: TRBJ2-6; v_call: TRBV5-5; cdr3_aa: CASSLPLSGANVLTF
j_call: TRBJ1-3; v_call: TRBV19; cdr3_aa: CASGNPGQGNSGNTIYF
j_call: TRBJ2-7; v_call: TRBV13; cdr3_aa: CASSPQGSSYEQYF
j_call: TRBJ2-7; v_call: TRBV2; cdr3_aa: CASSESGTAPYF
j_call: TRBJ1-2; v_call: TRBV29-1; cdr3_aa: CSVRGGGYTF
j_call: TRBJ1-1; v_call: TRBV2; cdr3_aa: CASRRNTEAFF
j_call: TRBJ2-7; v_call: TRBV12-5; cdr3_aa: CASGLVLDRPYEQYF
j_call: TRBJ2-1; v_call: TRBV25-1; cdr3_aa: CASERVHEQFF
j_call: TRBJ2-3; v_call: TRBV11-3; cdr3_aa: CASSLSLAGGIGVTDTQYF
j_call: TRBJ1-3; v_call: TRBV7-2; cdr3_aa: CASSPAGGTGNTIYF
j_call: TRBJ1-5; v_call: TRBV6-1; cdr3_aa: CASSEATGNQPQHF
j_call: TRBJ2-5; v_call: TRBV6-1; cdr3_aa: CASIESGGIKETQYF
j_call: TRBJ2-1; v_call: TRBV2; cdr3_aa: CASRGGGGRRNEQFF
j_call: TRBJ1-1; v_call: TRBV20-1; cdr3_aa: CSARGGIEAFF
j_call: TRBJ1-5; v_call: TRBV5-5; cdr3_aa: CASSRQTAANQPQHF
j_call: TRBJ1-5; v_call: TRBV30; cdr3_aa: CAWSPRTGSNQPQHF
j_call: TRBJ1-2; v_call: TRBV6-5; cdr3_aa: CASRGDRGNYGYTF
j_call: TRBJ1-3; v_call: TRBV6-5; cdr3_aa: CASAVQQSSGNTIYF
j_call: TRBJ2-5; v_call: TRBV7-7; cdr3_aa: CASSHGTQETQYF
j_call: TRBJ2-3; v_call: TRBV30; cdr3_aa: CAWEGITDTQYF
j_call: TRBJ1-1; v_call: TRBV12-5; cdr3_aa: CASGLKGGGEAFF
j_call: TRBJ2-1; v_call: TRBV29-1; cdr3_aa: CSVIVGGGEQFF